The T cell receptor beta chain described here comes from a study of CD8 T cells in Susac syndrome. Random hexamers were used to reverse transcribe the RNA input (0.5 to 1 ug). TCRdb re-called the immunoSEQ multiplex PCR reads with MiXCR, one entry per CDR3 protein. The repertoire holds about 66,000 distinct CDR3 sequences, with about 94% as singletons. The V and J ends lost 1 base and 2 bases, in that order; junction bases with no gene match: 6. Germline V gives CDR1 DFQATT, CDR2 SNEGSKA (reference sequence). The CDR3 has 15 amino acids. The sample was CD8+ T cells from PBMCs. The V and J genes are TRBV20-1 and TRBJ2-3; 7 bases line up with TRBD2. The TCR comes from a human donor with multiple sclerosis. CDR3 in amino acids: CSARGAGSYTDTQYF. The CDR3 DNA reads TGCAGTGCTAGAGGAGCGGGGTCCTACACAGATACGCAGTATTTT.